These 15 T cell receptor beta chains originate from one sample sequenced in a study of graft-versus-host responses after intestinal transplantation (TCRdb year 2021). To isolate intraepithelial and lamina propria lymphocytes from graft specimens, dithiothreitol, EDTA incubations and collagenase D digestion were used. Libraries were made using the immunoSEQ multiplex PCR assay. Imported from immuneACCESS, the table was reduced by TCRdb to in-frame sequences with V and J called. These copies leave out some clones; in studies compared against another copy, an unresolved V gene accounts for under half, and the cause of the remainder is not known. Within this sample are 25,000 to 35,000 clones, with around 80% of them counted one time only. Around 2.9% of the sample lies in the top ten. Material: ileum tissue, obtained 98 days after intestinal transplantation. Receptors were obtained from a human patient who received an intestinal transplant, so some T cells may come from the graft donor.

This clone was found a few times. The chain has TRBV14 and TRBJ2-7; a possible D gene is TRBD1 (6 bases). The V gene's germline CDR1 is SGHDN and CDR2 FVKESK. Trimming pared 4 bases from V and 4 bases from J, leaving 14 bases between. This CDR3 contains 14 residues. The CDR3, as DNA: TGTGCCAGCAGCCGACTTACAGGGTTTTACGAGCAGTACTTC. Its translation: CASSRLTGFYEQYF.

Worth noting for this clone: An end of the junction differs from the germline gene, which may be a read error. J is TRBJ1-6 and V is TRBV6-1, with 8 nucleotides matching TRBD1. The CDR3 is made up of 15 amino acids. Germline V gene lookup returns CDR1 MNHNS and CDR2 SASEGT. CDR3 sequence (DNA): TGTGCCAGCAGCCCCGGCAGGGGGCAAGGATCACCCCCCCACTTT. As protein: CASSPGRGQGSPPHF.

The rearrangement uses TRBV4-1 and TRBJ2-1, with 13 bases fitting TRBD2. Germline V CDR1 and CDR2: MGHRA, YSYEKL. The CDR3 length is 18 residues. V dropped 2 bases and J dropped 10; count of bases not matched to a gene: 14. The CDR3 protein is CASSQIPLGTSGVKEQFF. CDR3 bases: TGCGCCAGCAGCCAAATCCCCTTAGGGACTAGCGGGGTGAAGGAGCAGTTCTTC.

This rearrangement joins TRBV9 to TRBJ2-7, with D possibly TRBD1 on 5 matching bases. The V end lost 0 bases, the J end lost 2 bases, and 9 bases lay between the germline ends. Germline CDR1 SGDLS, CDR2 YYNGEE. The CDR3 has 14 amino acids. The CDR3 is CASSVGQTPYEQYF. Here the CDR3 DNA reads TGTGCCAGCAGCGTAGGACAGACCCCCTACGAGCAGTACTTC.

The CDR3 sequence: CSVEGVAGYNEQFF. In nucleotides, the CDR3 is TGCAGCGTTGAAGGTGTGGCGGGATACAATGAGCAGTTCTTC. This chain joins TRBV29-1 and TRBJ2-1, with D possibly TRBD2 on 6 matching bases. The ends were cut back, 1 base at V and 4 bases at J, with 11 bases in the middle. This CDR3 is 14 amino acids long. Germline V gives CDR1 SQVTM, CDR2 ANQGSEA.

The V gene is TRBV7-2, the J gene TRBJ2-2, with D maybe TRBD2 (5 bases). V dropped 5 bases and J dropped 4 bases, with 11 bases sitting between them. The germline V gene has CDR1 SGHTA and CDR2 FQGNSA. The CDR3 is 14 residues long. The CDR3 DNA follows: TGTGCCAGCAGCGTCAGGAGCGGCACCGGGGAGCTGTTTTTT. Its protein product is CASSVRSGTGELFF.

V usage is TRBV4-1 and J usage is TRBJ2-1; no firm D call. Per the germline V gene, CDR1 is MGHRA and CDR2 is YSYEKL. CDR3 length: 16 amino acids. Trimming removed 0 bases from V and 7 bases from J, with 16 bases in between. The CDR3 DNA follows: TGCGCCAGCAGCCAAGATCGTAGCCACTTAGGTAATGAGCAGTTCTTC. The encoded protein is CASSQDRSHLGNEQFF.

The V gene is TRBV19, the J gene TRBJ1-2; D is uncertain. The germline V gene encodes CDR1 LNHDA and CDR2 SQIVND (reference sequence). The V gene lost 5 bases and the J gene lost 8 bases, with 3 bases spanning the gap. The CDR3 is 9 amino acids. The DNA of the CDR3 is TGTGCCAGTAGTGGGGGCTACACCTTC. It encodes CASSGGYTF.

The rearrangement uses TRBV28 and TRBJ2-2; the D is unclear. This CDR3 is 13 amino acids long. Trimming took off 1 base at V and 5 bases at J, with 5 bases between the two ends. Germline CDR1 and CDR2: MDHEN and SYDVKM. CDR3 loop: CASSLSLTGELFF. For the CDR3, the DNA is TGTGCCAGCAGTTTATCCCTTACCGGGGAGCTGTTTTTT. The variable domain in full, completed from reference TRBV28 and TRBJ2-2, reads DVKVTQSSRYLVKRTGEKVFLECVQDMDHENMFWYRQDPGLGLRLIYFSYDVKMKEKGDIPEGYSVSREKKERFSLILESASTNQTSMYLCASSLSLTGELFFGEGSRLTVL.

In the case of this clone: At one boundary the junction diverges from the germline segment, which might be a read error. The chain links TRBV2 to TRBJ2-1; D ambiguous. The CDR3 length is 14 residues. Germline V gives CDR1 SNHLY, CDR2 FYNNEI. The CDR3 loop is CASSDNLSHNEQFF. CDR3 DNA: TGTGCCAGCAGTGATAACCTCTCCCACAATGAGCAGTTCTTC. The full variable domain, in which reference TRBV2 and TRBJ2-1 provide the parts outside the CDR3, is EPEVTQTPSHQVTQMGQEVILRCVPISNHLYFYWYRQILGQKVEFLVSFYNNEISEKSEIFDDQFSVERPDGSNFTLKIRSTKLEDSAMYFCASSDNLSHNEQFFGPGTRLTVL.

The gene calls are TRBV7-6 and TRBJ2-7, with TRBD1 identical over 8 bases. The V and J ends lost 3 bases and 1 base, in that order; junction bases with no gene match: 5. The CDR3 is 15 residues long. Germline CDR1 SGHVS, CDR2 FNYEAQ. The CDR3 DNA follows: TGTGCCAGCAGCTTCGACAGGGGAAGGTCCTACGAGCAGTACTTC. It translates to CASSFDRGRSYEQYF.

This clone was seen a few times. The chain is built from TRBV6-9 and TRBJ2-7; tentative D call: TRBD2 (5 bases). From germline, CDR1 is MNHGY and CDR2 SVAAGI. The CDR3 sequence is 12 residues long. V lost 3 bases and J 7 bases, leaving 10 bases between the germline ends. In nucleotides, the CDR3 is TGTGCCAGCAGTTACAATCGACTAGAGCAGTACTTC. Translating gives CASSYNRLEQYF.

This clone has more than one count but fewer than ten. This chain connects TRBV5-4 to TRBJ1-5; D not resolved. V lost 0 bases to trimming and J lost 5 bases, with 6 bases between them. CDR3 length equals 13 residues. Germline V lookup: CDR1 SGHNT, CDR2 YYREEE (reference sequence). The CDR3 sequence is CASSLERDQPQHF. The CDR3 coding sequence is TGTGCCAGCAGCTTGGAGAGAGATCAGCCCCAGCATTTT.

The CDR3 is CASSIQGEREQYF. The DNA of the CDR3 is TGTGCCAGTAGTATCCAGGGAGAACGCGAGCAGTACTTC. The rearrangement joins TRBV19 to TRBJ2-7; D is perhaps TRBD1 or TRBD2 (5 bases each). The CDR3 loop spans 13 amino acids. Trimming shortened V by 3 bases and J by 6 bases, and 12 bases separated the two germline ends. The V gene's germline CDR1 is LNHDA and CDR2 SQIVND (reference sequence).

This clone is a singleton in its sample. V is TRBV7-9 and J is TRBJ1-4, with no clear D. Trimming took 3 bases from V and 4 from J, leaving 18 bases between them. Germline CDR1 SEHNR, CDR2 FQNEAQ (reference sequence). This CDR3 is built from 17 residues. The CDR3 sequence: CASSLLSLLTSNEKLFF. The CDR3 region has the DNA TGTGCCAGCAGCTTGCTTTCCCTCCTGACAAGTAATGAAAAACTGTTTTTT.